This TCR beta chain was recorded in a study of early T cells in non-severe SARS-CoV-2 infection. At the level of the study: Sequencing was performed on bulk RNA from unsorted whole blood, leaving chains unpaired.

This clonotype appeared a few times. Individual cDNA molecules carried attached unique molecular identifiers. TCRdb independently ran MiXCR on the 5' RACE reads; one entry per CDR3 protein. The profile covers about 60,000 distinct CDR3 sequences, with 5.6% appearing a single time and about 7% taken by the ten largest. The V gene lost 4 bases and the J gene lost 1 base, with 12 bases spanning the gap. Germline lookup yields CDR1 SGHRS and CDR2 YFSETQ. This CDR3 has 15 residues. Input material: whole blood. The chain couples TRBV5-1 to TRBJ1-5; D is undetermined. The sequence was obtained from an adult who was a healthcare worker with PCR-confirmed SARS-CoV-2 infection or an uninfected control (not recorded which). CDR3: CASSLTQLSNQPQHF. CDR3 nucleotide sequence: TGCGCCAGCAGCCTGACACAATTGAGCAATCAGCCCCAGCATTTT. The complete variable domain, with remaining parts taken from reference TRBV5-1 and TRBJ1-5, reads KAGVTQTPRYLIKTRGQQVTLSCSPISGHRSVSWYQQTPGQGLQFLFEYFSETQRNKGNFPGRFSGRQFSNSRSEMNVSTLELGDSALYLCASSLTQLSNQPQHFGDGTRLSIL.